The rows below give T cell receptor beta chains drawn from one sample of a study of T cell changes during pregnancy in multiple sclerosis. Assay: immunoSEQ multiplex PCR; the TCRdb copy retains only in-frame clones and omits some. The table lists tens of thousands of clones, 80% to 95% of them singletons. The material sequenced was peripheral blood, taken in the first trimester of pregnancy. These receptors came from a female donor with multiple sclerosis, enrolled in a pregnancy study. The CDR3 runs from the conserved cysteine through the conserved F or W. Each record gives: J gene, D gene, V gene, clone size, CDR3 DNA, CDR3 protein. A D gene is named only where the DNA matches it firmly. Clone sizes are given selectively: once, few, many, or a class where the clone is expanded.

J: TRBJ2-7
D: TRBD2
V: TRBV6-1
size: NA
DNA: TGTGCCAGCAGGGGGGGGTACGAGCAGTACTTC
CDR3: CASRGGYEQYF

J: TRBJ1-4
D: NA
V: TRBV27
size: NA
DNA: TGTGCCAGCAGTTTCATATACAGACAACGTAATGAAAAACTGTTTTTT
CDR3: CASSFIYRQRNEKLFF

J: TRBJ2-1
D: TRBD2
V: TRBV7-9
size: NA
DNA: TGTGCCAGCAGCGCGCGGGGGGCTATGATTGAGCAGTTCTTC
CDR3: CASSARGAMIEQFF

J: TRBJ1-1
D: NA
V: TRBV19
size: NA
DNA: TGTGCCAGTAGTGTCGAAGGAGATGAAGCTTTCTTT
CDR3: CASSVEGDEAFF

J: TRBJ2-5
D: NA
V: TRBV5-1
size: NA
DNA: TGCGCCAGCAGCTTGCGAGAGACCCAGTACTTC
CDR3: CASSLRETQYF

J: TRBJ1-1
D: NA
V: TRBV20-1
size: NA
DNA: TGCAGTGCTGGCCAAAGCACTGAAGCTTTCTTT
CDR3: CSAGQSTEAFF

J: TRBJ2-5
D: NA
V: TRBV5-4
size: NA
DNA: TGTGCCAGCAGCCTCAAGACAGGCCAAGAGACCCAGTACTTC
CDR3: CASSLKTGQETQYF

J: TRBJ2-1
D: NA
V: TRBV28
size: NA
DNA: TGTGCCAGCAGTCTTATTGGTCAGAGAGGCGAGCAGTTCTTC
CDR3: CASSLIGQRGEQFF

J: TRBJ2-1
D: NA
V: TRBV18
size: NA
DNA: TGTGCCAGCTCACCCGGTGGATGGGACAACTACAATGAGCAGTTCTTC
CDR3: CASSPGGWDNYNEQFF

J: TRBJ2-2
D: TRBD2
V: TRBV19
size: NA
DNA: TGTGCCAGTAGTGGGGTTAGTAGCGGGGCCGGGGAGCTGTTTTTT
CDR3: CASSGVSSGAGELFF

J: TRBJ2-7
D: NA
V: TRBV6-1
size: NA
DNA: TGTGCCAGCGTTGAGGTGTACGAGCAGTACTTC
CDR3: CASVEVYEQYF

J: TRBJ2-7
D: NA
V: TRBV11-3
size: NA
DNA: TGTGCCAGCAGCCTAAACAGCCACGAGCAGTACTTC
CDR3: CASSLNSHEQYF

J: TRBJ2-1
D: TRBD1
V: TRBV10-3
size: once
DNA: TGTGCCATCAGGGACGGACAGGGGGCCCATGAGCAGTTCTTC
CDR3: CAIRDGQGAHEQFF

J: TRBJ2-2
D: NA
V: TRBV14
size: NA
DNA: TGTGCCAGCAGCCAAGGGTCGCGCACCGGGGAGCTGTTTTTT
CDR3: CASSQGSRTGELFF

J: TRBJ2-3
D: TRBD1
V: TRBV19
size: NA
DNA: TGTGCCAGTACCCCAGGACAGGGGAGAACAGATACGCAGTATTTT
CDR3: CASTPGQGRTDTQYF

J: TRBJ1-3
D: TRBD1
V: TRBV28
size: NA
DNA: TGTGCCAGCAGCGAGGGACAGCGGGGAAACACCATATATTTT
CDR3: CASSEGQRGNTIYF

J: TRBJ2-7
D: NA
V: TRBV29-1
size: NA
DNA: TGCAGCGTCGGACAGACATCCTACGAGCAGTACTTC
CDR3: CSVGQTSYEQYF

J: TRBJ1-6
D: TRBD1
V: TRBV7-6
size: NA
DNA: TGTGCCAGCAGCCTGACAGGGGACGGTTCACCCCTCCACTTT
CDR3: CASSLTGDGSPLHF

J: TRBJ2-7
D: NA
V: TRBV10-3
size: NA
DNA: TGTGCCATCAGGGGACAATACTACGAGCAGTACTTC
CDR3: CAIRGQYYEQYF

J: TRBJ1-1
D: NA
V: TRBV5-4
size: NA
DNA: TGTGCCAGCAGCTTGGAGATCGGGGGATACACTGAAGCTTTCTTT
CDR3: CASSLEIGGYTEAFF

J: TRBJ1-1
D: NA
V: TRBV2
size: few
DNA: TGTGCCTGGGGTAGGGCGGGGAACACTGAAGCTTTCTTT
CDR3: CAWGRAGNTEAFF

J: TRBJ1-1
D: NA
V: TRBV4-1
size: NA
DNA: TGCGCCAGCAGCCAAGGGGCGGGTATTCGCACTGAAGCTTTCTTT
CDR3: CASSQGAGIRTEAFF

J: TRBJ2-5
D: TRBD2
V: TRBV19
size: NA
DNA: TGTGCCAGTAGTACCCTAAGCGGGGGGGCAGTTGAGACCCAGTACTTC
CDR3: CASSTLSGGAVETQYF

J: TRBJ1-5
D: NA
V: TRBV4-2
size: NA
DNA: TGTGCCAGCAGCCAAGATCTTAGATATCAGCCCCAGCATTTT
CDR3: CASSQDLRYQPQHF

J: TRBJ2-1
D: TRBD1
V: TRBV7-9
size: NA
DNA: TGTGCCAGCAGCTCCCGGACAGGGATTAACAATGAGCAGTTCTTC
CDR3: CASSSRTGINNEQFF

J: TRBJ1-3
D: NA
V: TRBV9
size: NA
DNA: TGTGCCAGCGTCGCGGATGTCTCTGGAAACACCATATATTTT
CDR3: CASVADVSGNTIYF

J: TRBJ2-5
D: TRBD1
V: TRBV9
size: NA
DNA: TGTGCCAGCAGCTCCGGGACAGGTGGAGAGACCCAGTACTTC
CDR3: CASSSGTGGETQYF

J: TRBJ1-4
D: TRBD1
V: TRBV7-8
size: NA
DNA: TGTGCCAGCAGCCCATACAGGGGAAAAGGTGAAAAACTGTTTTTT
CDR3: CASSPYRGKGEKLFF

J: TRBJ1-1
D: NA
V: TRBV6-1
size: once
DNA: TGTGCCAGCAGACAGGGCCCTGAAGCTTTCTTT
CDR3: CASRQGPEAFF

J: TRBJ1-2
D: NA
V: TRBV28
size: once
DNA: TGTGCCACCGGAAAAGTCCTACAAGGGGCTAACTATGGCTACACCTTC
CDR3: CATGKVLQGANYGYTF

J: TRBJ2-3
D: TRBD2
V: TRBV7-6
size: NA
DNA: TGTGCCAGCAGCCTAGGGAGTAGCGGGATCCCCACAGATACGCAGTATTTT
CDR3: CASSLGSSGIPTDTQYF

J: TRBJ2-1
D: TRBD2
V: TRBV10-3
size: NA
DNA: TGTGCCATCCTAGCGGGAGGAAAAGGGCTCTCCTACAATGAGCAGTTCTTC
CDR3: CAILAGGKGLSYNEQFF

J: TRBJ2-2
D: NA
V: TRBV5-1
size: once
DNA: TGCGCCAGCAGCTTTTTGGCTTCCGGGGAGCTGTTTTTT
CDR3: CASSFLASGELFF

J: TRBJ2-7
D: TRBD1
V: TRBV28
size: NA
DNA: TGTGCCAGCAGCCGGGGACAGTGGTCGGACGAGCAGTACTTC
CDR3: CASSRGQWSDEQYF

J: TRBJ2-7
D: TRBD2
V: TRBV5-1
size: NA
DNA: TGCGCCAGCAGCTTGGACCCTAGCGGCTACGAGCAGTACTTC
CDR3: CASSLDPSGYEQYF

J: TRBJ1-5
D: NA
V: TRBV27
size: once
DNA: TGTGCCAGCAGATTACAGGGATTTAGCAATCAGCCCCAGCATTTT
CDR3: CASRLQGFSNQPQHF

J: TRBJ2-7
D: TRBD2
V: TRBV15
size: NA
DNA: TGTGCCACCAGCGATAGCGGGACTTCGGGGGAGCAGTACTTC
CDR3: CATSDSGTSGEQYF

J: TRBJ1-5
D: NA
V: TRBV19
size: NA
DNA: TGTGCCAGTAGTATAGGCAGGAGGAGAAGTAGCAATCAGCCCCAGCATTTT
CDR3: CASSIGRRRSSNQPQHF

J: TRBJ2-3
D: NA
V: TRBV5-4
size: NA
DNA: TGTGCCAGCAGCCTCGGCGGAGGCACAGATACGCAGTATTTT
CDR3: CASSLGGGTDTQYF

J: TRBJ1-2
D: TRBD1
V: TRBV5-5
size: NA
DNA: TGTGCCAGCGTCCCGGGACAGGGTAATAATTATGGCTACACCTTC
CDR3: CASVPGQGNNYGYTF

J: TRBJ1-5
D: NA
V: TRBV6-1
size: NA
DNA: TGTGCCAGCAGGAGGGATTCTGGCAATCAGCCCCAGCATTTT
CDR3: CASRRDSGNQPQHF

J: TRBJ1-5
D: TRBD1
V: TRBV10-3
size: NA
DNA: TGTGCCATCAGTGATACAGGGGGCAATCAGCCCCAGCATTTT
CDR3: CAISDTGGNQPQHF

J: TRBJ1-6
D: TRBD1
V: TRBV27
size: NA
DNA: TGTGCCAGCAGTTTAATTTCGGGACAGGGTGACTATAATTCACCCCTCCACTTT
CDR3: CASSLISGQGDYNSPLHF

J: TRBJ2-3
D: TRBD2
V: TRBV4-2
size: NA
DNA: TGTGCCAGCAGCCAACTCGGGACTAGCGGGAGAGGGGCAGATACGCAGTATTTT
CDR3: CASSQLGTSGRGADTQYF

J: TRBJ1-3
D: NA
V: TRBV9
size: NA
DNA: TGTGCCAGCAGCCCAGCCGTGTGGGAGGCTGGAAACACCATATATTTT
CDR3: CASSPAVWEAGNTIYF

J: TRBJ2-2
D: TRBD2
V: TRBV28
size: NA
DNA: TGTGCCAGCAGTTTGGATCTAGCGGAGAACACCGGGGAGCTGTTTTTT
CDR3: CASSLDLAENTGELFF